The 19 T cell receptor beta chains listed next were all sequenced from one sample in a study of blood T cell repertoires in COVID-19. Sequenced by immunoSEQ multiplex PCR; TCRdb stores in-frame clones only, minus some. The sample contains approximately 300,000 clones, more than 90% of which appear only once. The sequencing sample was made of PBMCs or T cells enriched from blood (not recorded which). The receptors come from a woman between 25 and 40 years old who had recovered from COVID-19.

In regard to this clone: Other DNA sequences of this sample code for an identical CDR3. The DNA of the CDR3 is TGTGCCAGCAGTTTATTGCAGGGGGCGTACGAGCAGTACTTC. Its protein is CASSLLQGAYEQYF. The rearrangement uses TRBV28 and TRBJ2-7, with 8 bases aligning to TRBD1. The CDR3 contains 14 residues. Germline CDR1 and CDR2: MDHEN and SYDVKM. V shed 1 base, J shed 4 bases, and the junction held 3 bases outside the gene matches.

The V and J genes are TRBV3-1 (or the pseudogene TRBV3-2) and TRBJ1-2, with D unclear. The CDR3 extends over 13 amino acids. Trimming pared 6 bases from V and 4 bases from J, leaving 12 bases between. CDR1 and CDR2 from the germline V gene are LGHDT and YNNKEL (reference sequence). The DNA for the CDR3 is TGTGCCAGCAGTAACGAGGGAGTCTATGGCTACACCTTC. This gives the protein CASSNEGVYGYTF.

The V and J genes are TRBV6-5 and TRBJ1-4; TRBD1 aligns across 8 bases. The CDR3 length is 15 residues. CDR1 and CDR2 (germline): MNHEY, SVGAGI. V lost 4 bases to trimming and J lost 6 bases; unmatched junction nucleotides: 7. The CDR3 is CASSSLQGGDEKLFF. CDR3 DNA: TGTGCCAGCAGTTCGTTACAGGGGGGGGATGAAAAACTGTTTTTT.

This CDR3 reads CASSPYPGELFF. The CDR3 DNA follows: TGTGCCAGTAGCCCCTATCCCGGGGAGCTGTTTTTT. The chain couples TRBV19 to TRBJ2-2; the D is unclear. The CDR3 is 12 residues long. V shed 6 bases and J shed 6 bases, with 8 bases lying between them. CDR1 and CDR2 from the germline V gene are LNHDA and SQIVND (reference sequence).

The gene calls are TRBV28 and TRBJ2-4; a weak D match, TRBD2 (7 bases). V gave up 6 bases and J gave up 2 bases, with 11 bases separating them. Germline V gene data show CDR1 as MDHEN and CDR2 as SYDVKM. The CDR3 runs 14 residues. CDR3 coding DNA: TGTGCCAGCAGCCTCGGGGGGCCCAAAAACATTCAGTACTTC. It is translated as CASSLGGPKNIQYF.

V and J are TRBV4-2 and TRBJ2-1; D remains ambiguous. Trimming took off 2 bases at V and 0 bases at J, with 14 bases between the two ends. The V gene's germline CDR1 is LGHNA and CDR2 YNFKEQ. The CDR3 is made up of 17 amino acids. CDR3 in DNA: TGTGCCAGCAGCCAAAAACTCGCACGGAGCTCCTACAATGAGCAGTTCTTC. It codes for CASSQKLARSSYNEQFF.

The rearrangement joins TRBV11-3 to TRBJ2-3; 16 bases align to TRBD2. This CDR3 spans 17 amino acids. CDR1 and CDR2 from the germline V gene are SGHNT and YENEEA. With 3 bases clipped from V and 2 bases from J, the junction kept 2 bases outside the gene matches. The CDR3 nucleotides are TGTGCCAGCAGCTTGGGACTAGCGGGGGGGTCCACAGATACGCAGTATTTT. It codes for CASSLGLAGGSTDTQYF. The complete variable domain, with remaining parts taken from reference TRBV11-3 and TRBJ2-3, reads EAGVVQSPRYKIIEKKQPVAFWCNPISGHNTLYWYLQNLGQGPELLIRYENEEAVDDSQLPKDRFSAERLKGVDSTLKIQPAELGDSAVYLCASSLGLAGGSTDTQYFGPGTRLTVL.

This chain joins TRBV7-9 and TRBJ1-4; 10 bases line up with TRBD1. The CDR3 runs to 14 residues. The germline V gene encodes CDR1 SEHNR and CDR2 FQNEAQ (reference sequence). Losses at the gene ends were 5 bases for V and 6 bases for J; bases not matched to a gene: 3. The chain's CDR3 is CASSPGTGDEKLFF. As DNA, the CDR3 is TGTGCCAGCAGCCCCGGGACAGGGGATGAAAAACTGTTTTTT.

The CDR3 DNA reads as TGTGCCAGTAGTGCGGGACCCAATAGCAATCAGCCCCAGCATTTT. It translates to CASSAGPNSNQPQHF. V is TRBV19 and J is TRBJ1-5; tentative D call: TRBD1 (5 bases). V lost 5 bases and J lost 0, with 11 bases in between. The CDR3 runs 15 residues. CDR1 LNHDA and CDR2 SQIVND come from the germline V gene (reference sequence).

V usage is TRBV18 and J usage is TRBJ2-1; D gene unclear. This CDR3 has 14 amino acids. Trimming took 3 bases from V and 2 from J, leaving 8 bases between them. The V gene's germline CDR1 is KGHSH and CDR2 LQKENI. The CDR3 DNA follows: TGTGCCAGCTCACCCGCGGCGGCCTACAATGAGCAGTTCTTC. Its translation: CASSPAAAYNEQFF.

This sequence joins TRBV4-2 and TRBJ1-5, with D uncertain. Trimming cost V 1 base and J 6 bases, with 13 bases left between them. The CDR3 extends over 15 amino acids. Germline assignment: CDR1 LGHNA and CDR2 YNFKEQ. DNA of the CDR3: TGTGCCAGCAGCCAAGGTTTAGGAGAGGGTCAGCCCCAGCATTTT. Translation gives CASSQGLGEGQPQHF.

The V call is TRBV7-9, the J call TRBJ2-1; 7 nucleotides match TRBD2. V dropped 2 bases and J dropped 9; count of bases not matched to a gene: 1. The germline CDR1 and CDR2 sequences are SEHNR and FQNEAQ (reference sequence). The CDR3 is 12 amino acids. In DNA form, the CDR3 reads TGTGCCAGCAGCTTATCGGGGGGTGAGCAGTTCTTC. It codes for CASSLSGGEQFF.

This chain's CDR3 is CASSEFGAVRNQPQHF. The CDR3 DNA reads TGTGCCAGCAGTGAATTTGGGGCGGTCCGCAATCAGCCCCAGCATTTT. This sequence joins TRBV6-1 and TRBJ1-5, with TRBD1 as a possible D gene (5 bases). Germline V gene sequence: CDR1 MNHNS, CDR2 SASEGT. Trimming took off 2 bases at V and 2 bases at J, with 13 bases between the two ends. The CDR3 is 16 residues long.

The rearrangement joins TRBV9 to TRBJ2-3; TRBD2 matches at 8 bases. The CDR3 contains 15 residues. Germline V gives CDR1 SGDLS, CDR2 YYNGEE. J gave up 2 bases and V 0 bases, and 2 bases lay outside the gene matches. CDR3 sequence reads: CASSVAGGPTDTQYF. CDR3 DNA: TGTGCCAGCAGCGTAGCGGGAGGGCCCACAGATACGCAGTATTTT.

The chain employs TRBV18 and TRBJ2-7; D gene uncertain. The CDR3 has 15 residues. Trimming stripped 0 bases from V and 0 bases from J, with 9 bases between. Germline V gives CDR1 KGHSH, CDR2 LQKENI. The CDR3 region has the DNA TGTGCCAGCTCACCACCGTCCCGCTACTCCTACGAGCAGTACTTC. Protein sequence: CASSPPSRYSYEQYF.

CDR3 loop: CASSLSSTTGYSNQPQHF. CDR3 DNA sequence: TGTGCCAGCAGCTTATCGTCCACGACAGGGTATAGCAATCAGCCCCAGCATTTT. This rearrangement joins TRBV7-8 to TRBJ1-5, with 7 nucleotides matching TRBD1. V was pared by 2 bases and J by 0 bases, with 10 bases of the junction left unmatched. The germline gives CDR1 SGHVS, CDR2 FQNEAQ. The CDR3 is 18 residues long.

This clone was seen a few times. This sequence joins TRBV19 and TRBJ2-7; 8 bases are a match to TRBD2. This CDR3 contains 14 residues. Germline V gene sequence: CDR1 LNHDA, CDR2 SQIVND (reference sequence). Trimming at V came to 4 bases and at J to 6 bases, leaving 8 bases not matched to a gene. The CDR3 region is CASSKMGLGAEQYF. Written as DNA, the CDR3 is TGTGCCAGTAGTAAAATGGGACTAGGTGCCGAGCAGTACTTC.

V is TRBV11-3 and J is TRBJ2-3, with TRBD2 matching 7 bases. V was clipped by 6 bases and J by 5 bases; unmatched bases: 11. Germline loops: CDR1 SGHNT, CDR2 YENEEA. This CDR3 has 15 amino acids. CDR3 in amino acids: CASRPSGAFKDTQYF. CDR3 DNA sequence: TGTGCCAGCAGACCAAGCGGGGCGTTCAAAGATACGCAGTATTTT.

CDR3 bases: TGTGCCAGCAGTTCGTCTCCGGGGGGGAACACTGAAGCTTTCTTT. This encodes CASSSSPGGNTEAFF. The genes are TRBV27 and TRBJ1-1; possible D gene TRBD1, 5 bases. V lost 4 bases and J 1 base, leaving 13 bases between the germline ends. This CDR3 has 15 amino acids. Germline CDR1 reads MNHEY; CDR2 reads SMNVEV (reference sequence).